This T cell receptor (beta chain) was identified in a study of T-cell reconstitution after alpha-beta-depleted transplantation in children. CDR3 length: 16 amino acids. The germline CDR1 and CDR2 sequences are SEHNR and FQNEAQ (reference sequence). The V and J ends lost 1 base and 2 bases respectively, with 14 bases between them. The TCRbeta library incorporated unique molecular identifiers. TCRdb used MiXCR to reprocess the PCR reads, holding one entry per CDR3 protein. Of over 550,000 distinct CDR3 sequences listed, 10% to 13% are singletons. At least ten counts were recorded for this clonotype. This receptor was obtained from a human donor who donated a stem cell graft to a child with acute myeloid leukemia. The rearrangement uses TRBV7-9 and TRBJ1-2, with a tentative D call TRBD1 (5 bases). The sequencing used PBMCs from the stem cell graft donor, collected from the stem cell graft. CDR3: CASSLGRGAGNYGYTF. The CDR3 coding sequence is TGTGCCAGCAGCTTAGGCAGAGGGGCAGGCAACTATGGCTACACCTTC.